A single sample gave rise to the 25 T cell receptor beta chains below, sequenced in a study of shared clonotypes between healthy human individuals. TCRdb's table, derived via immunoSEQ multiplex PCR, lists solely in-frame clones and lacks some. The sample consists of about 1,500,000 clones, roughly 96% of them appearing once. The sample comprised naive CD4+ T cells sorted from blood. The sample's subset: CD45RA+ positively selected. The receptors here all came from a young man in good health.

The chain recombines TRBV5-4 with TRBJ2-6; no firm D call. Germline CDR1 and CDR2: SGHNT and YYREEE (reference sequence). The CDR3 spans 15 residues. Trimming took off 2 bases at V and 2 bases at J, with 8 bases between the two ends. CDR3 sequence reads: CASSFGGPGANVLTF. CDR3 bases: TGTGCCAGCAGCTTTGGCGGCCCTGGGGCCAACGTCCTGACTTTC.

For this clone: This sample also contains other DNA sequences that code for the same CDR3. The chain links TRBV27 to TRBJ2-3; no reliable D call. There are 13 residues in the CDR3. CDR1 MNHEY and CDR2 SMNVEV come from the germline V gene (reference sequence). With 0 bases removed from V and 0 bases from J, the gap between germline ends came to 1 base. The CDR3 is CASSLSSTDTQYF. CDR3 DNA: TGTGCCAGCAGTTTATCGAGCACAGATACGCAGTATTTT.

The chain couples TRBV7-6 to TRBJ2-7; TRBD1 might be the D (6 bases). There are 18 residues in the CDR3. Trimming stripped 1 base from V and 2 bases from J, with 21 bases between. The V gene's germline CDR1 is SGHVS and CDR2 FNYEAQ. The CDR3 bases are TGTGCCAGCAGCTTAGTCCCCGGGACACCCTTATCCCCCTACGAGCAGTACTTC. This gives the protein CASSLVPGTPLSPYEQYF.

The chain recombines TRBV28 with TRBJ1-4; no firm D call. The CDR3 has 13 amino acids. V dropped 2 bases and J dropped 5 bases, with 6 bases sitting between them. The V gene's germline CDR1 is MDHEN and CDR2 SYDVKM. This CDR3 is CASSLTQNEKLFF. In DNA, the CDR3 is TGTGCCAGCAGTTTAACGCAAAATGAAAAACTGTTTTTT.

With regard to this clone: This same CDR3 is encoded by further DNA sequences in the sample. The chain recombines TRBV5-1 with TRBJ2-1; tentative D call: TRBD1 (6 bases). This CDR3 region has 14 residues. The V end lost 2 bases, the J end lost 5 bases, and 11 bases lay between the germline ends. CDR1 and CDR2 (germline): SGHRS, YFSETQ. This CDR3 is CASSLGTRNNEQFF. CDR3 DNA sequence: TGCGCCAGCAGCTTAGGGACAAGAAACAATGAGCAGTTCTTC. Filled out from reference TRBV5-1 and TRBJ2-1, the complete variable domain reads KAGVTQTPRYLIKTRGQQVTLSCSPISGHRSVSWYQQTPGQGLQFLFEYFSETQRNKGNFPGRFSGRQFSNSRSEMNVSTLELGDSALYLCASSLGTRNNEQFFGPGTRLTVL.

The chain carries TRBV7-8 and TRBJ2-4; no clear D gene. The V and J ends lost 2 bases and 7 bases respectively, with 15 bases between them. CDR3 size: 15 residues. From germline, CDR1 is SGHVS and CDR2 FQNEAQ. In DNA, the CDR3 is TGTGCCAGCAGCTTATCGGCCCTGTTCTTGAACATTCAGTACTTC. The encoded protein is CASSLSALFLNIQYF.

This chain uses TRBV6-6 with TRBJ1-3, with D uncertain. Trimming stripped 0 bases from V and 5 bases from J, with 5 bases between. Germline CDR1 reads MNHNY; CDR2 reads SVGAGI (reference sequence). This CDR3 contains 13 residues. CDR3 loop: CASSYSGRNTIYF. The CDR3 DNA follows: TGTGCCAGCAGTTACTCTGGGAGAAACACCATATATTTT.

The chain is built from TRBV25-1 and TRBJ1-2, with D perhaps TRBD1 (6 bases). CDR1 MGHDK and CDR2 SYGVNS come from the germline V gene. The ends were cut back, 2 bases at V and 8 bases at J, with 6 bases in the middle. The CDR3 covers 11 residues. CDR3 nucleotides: TGTGCCAGCAGTGAAACAGGGGGCTACACCTTC. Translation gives CASSETGGYTF.

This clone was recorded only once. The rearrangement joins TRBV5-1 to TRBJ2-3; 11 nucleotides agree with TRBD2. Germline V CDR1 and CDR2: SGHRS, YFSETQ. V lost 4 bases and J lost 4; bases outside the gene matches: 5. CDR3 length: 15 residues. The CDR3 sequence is CASSDTSGSADTQYF. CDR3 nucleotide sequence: TGCGCCAGCAGCGATACTAGCGGGAGTGCAGATACGCAGTATTTT.

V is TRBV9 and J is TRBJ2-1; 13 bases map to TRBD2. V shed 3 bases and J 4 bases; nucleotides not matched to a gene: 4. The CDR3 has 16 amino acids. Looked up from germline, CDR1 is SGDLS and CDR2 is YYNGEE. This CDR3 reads CASSGGTSGKYNEQFF. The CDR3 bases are TGTGCCAGCAGCGGGGGGACTAGCGGGAAATACAATGAGCAGTTCTTC.

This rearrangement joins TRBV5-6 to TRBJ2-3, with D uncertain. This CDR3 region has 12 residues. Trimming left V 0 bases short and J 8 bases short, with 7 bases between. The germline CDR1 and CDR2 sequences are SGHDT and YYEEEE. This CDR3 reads CASSLGRRTQYF. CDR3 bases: TGTGCCAGCAGCTTGGGACGGCGTACGCAGTATTTT. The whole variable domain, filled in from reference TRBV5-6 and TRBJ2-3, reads DAGVTQSPTHLIKTRGQQVTLRCSPKSGHDTVSWYQQALGQGPQFIFQYYEEEERQRGNFPDRFSGHQFPNYSSELNVNALLLGDSALYLCASSLGRRTQYFGPGTRLTVL.

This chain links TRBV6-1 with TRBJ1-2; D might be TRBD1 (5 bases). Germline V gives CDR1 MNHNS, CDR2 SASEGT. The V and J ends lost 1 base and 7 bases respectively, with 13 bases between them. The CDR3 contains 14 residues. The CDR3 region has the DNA TGTGCCAGCAGTGAAGTCGGAGGGGATGGTGGCTACACCTTC. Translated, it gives CASSEVGGDGGYTF.

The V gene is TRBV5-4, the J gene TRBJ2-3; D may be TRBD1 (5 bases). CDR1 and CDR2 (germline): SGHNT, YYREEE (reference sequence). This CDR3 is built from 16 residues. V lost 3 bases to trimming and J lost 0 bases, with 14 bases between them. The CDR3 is CASSSATVSSTDTQYF. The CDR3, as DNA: TGTGCCAGCAGCTCCGCGACAGTTTCTAGCACAGATACGCAGTATTTT.

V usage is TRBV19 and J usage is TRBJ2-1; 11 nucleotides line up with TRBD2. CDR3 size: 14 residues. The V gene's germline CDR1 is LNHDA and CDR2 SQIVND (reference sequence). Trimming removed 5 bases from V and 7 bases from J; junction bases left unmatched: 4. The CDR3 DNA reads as TGTGCCAGTAGTCCGGGACTAGCGGTAAATGAGCAGTTCTTC. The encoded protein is CASSPGLAVNEQFF.

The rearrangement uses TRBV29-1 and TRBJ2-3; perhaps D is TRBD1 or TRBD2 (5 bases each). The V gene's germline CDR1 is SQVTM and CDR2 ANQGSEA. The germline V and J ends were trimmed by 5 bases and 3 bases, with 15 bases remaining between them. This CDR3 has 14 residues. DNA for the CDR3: TGCAGCGTTCCAATCGGGGCGCAGACAGATACGCAGTATTTT. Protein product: CSVPIGAQTDTQYF.

The CDR3, as DNA: TGCAGCGTTAATCAGCAAAGGAATGAGCAGTTCTTC. Protein: CSVNQQRNEQFF. The chain joins TRBV29-1 to TRBJ2-1; D is ambiguous. This CDR3 has 12 residues. Germline CDR1 reads SQVTM; CDR2 reads ANQGSEA. The V end lost 5 bases, the J end lost 7 bases, and 12 bases lay between the germline ends.

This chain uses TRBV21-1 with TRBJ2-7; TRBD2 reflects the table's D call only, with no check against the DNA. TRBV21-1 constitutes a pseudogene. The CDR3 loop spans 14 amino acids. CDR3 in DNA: TGTGCCAGCCTACCCGGGACTAGCACCTACGAGCAGTACTTC. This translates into CASLPGTSTYEQYF.

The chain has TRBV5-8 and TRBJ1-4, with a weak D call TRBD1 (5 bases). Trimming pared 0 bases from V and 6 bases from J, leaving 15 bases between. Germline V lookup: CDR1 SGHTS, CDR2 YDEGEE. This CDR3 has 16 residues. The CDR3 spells CASSLGDPFTDEKLFF. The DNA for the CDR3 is TGTGCCAGCAGCTTGGGGGACCCCTTCACGGATGAAAAACTGTTTTTT.

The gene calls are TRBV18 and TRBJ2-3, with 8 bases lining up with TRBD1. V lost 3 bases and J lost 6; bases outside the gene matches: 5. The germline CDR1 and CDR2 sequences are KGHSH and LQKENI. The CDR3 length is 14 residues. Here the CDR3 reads CASSPDRGGDTQYF. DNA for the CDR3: TGTGCCAGCTCACCTGACAGGGGCGGCGATACGCAGTATTTT. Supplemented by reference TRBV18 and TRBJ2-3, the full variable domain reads NAGVMQNPRHLVRRRGQEARLRCSPMKGHSHVYWYRQLPEEGLKFMVYLQKENIIDESGMPKERFSAEFPKEGPSILRIQQVVRGDSAAYFCASSPDRGGDTQYFGPGTRLTVL.

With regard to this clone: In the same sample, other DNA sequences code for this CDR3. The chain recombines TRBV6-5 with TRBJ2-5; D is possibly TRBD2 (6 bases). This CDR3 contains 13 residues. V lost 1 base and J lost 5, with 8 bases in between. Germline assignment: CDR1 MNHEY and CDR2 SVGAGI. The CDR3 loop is CASSYLGRETQYF. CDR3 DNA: TGTGCCAGCAGTTACTTGGGGAGGGAGACCCAGTACTTC.

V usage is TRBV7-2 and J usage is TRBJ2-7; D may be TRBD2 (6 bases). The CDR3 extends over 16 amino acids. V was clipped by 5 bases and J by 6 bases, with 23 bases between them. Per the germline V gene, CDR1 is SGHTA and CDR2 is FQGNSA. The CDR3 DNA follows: TGTGCCAGCAGCCGGAGATTGGCGGGGCATAATGGCGAGCAGTACTTC. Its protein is CASSRRLAGHNGEQYF. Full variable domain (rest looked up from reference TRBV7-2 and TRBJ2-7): GAGVSQSPSNKVTEKGKDVELRCDPISGHTALYWYRQSLGQGLEFLIYFQGNSAPDKSGLPSDRFSAERTGGSVSTLTIQRTQQEDSAVYLCASSRRLAGHNGEQYFGPGTRLTVT.

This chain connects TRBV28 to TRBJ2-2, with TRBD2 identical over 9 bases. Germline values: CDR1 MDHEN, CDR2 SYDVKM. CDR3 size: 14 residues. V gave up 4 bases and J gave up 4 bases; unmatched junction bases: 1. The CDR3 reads CASSSSGATGELFF. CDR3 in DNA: TGTGCCAGCAGTTCTAGCGGGGCCACCGGGGAGCTGTTTTTT.

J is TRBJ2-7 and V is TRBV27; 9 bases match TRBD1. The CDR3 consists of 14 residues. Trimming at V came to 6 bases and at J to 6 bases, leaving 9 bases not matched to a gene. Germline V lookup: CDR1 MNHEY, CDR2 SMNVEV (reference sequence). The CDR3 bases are TGTGCCAGCAGGTCGGACAGGGGCTTGGGCGAGCAGTACTTC. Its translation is CASRSDRGLGEQYF.

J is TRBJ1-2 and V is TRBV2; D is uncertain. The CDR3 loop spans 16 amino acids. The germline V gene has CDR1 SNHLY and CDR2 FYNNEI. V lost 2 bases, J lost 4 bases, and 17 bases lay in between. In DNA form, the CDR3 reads TGTGCCAGCAGTGAAACCTATACGCCCCCTAGCTATGGCTACACCTTC. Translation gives CASSETYTPPSYGYTF.

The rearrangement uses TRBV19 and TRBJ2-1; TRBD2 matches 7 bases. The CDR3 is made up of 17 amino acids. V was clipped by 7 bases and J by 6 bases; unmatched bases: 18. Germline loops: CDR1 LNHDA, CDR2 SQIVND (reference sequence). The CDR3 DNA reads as TGTGCCAGTACCCCGCGGGGGACTCCCCCCTTCGGCAATGAGCAGTTCTTC. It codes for CASTPRGTPPFGNEQFF.